These T cell receptor beta chains were read from a single sample in a study of cytomegalovirus exposure and HLA in healthy donors. TCRdb's copy holds only in-frame clones and misses some; the assay was immunoSEQ multiplex PCR. The data hold roughly 66,000 clones, with roughly 69% observed a single time. Sequences were obtained from PBMCs. These TCRs come from a woman between 50 and 59 years old in good health and CMV-seronegative. Both conserved end residues are part of each CDR3. The D gene is left open where the match is weak. Size is omitted from some rows. Given values are once, few, many or a class for expanded clones.

d_gene	abundance	j_gene	v_gene	CDR3nt	CDR3aa
NA	NA	TRBJ1-1	TRBV7-9	TGTGCCAGCAGCTTAGTTGGGGGCGCCGCTGAAGCTTTCTTT	CASSLVGGAAEAFF
NA	few	TRBJ1-2	TRBV7-9	TGTTCCAGCAGCTTAGCACAGGGAGATGGCTACACCTTC	CSSSLAQGDGYTF
TRBD2	few	TRBJ2-7	TRBV7-2	TGTGCCAGCAGTTCCTCTAGCGGGTTCTACGAGCAGTACTTC	CASSSSSGFYEQYF
TRBD1	NA	TRBJ2-2	TRBV5-1	TGCGCCAGCAGCTTGGCGACAGGGGAGACCGGGGAGCTGTTTTTT	CASSLATGETGELFF
NA	few	TRBJ2-7	TRBV7-9	TGTGCCAGCACCGTATCCTCGGGGGAGAGCAGTGAGCAGTACTTC	CASTVSSGESSEQYF
TRBD2	few	TRBJ2-1	TRBV30	TGTGCCTGGAAGCCTAGCGGGAGCTACAATGAGCAGTTCTTC	CAWKPSGSYNEQFF
NA	NA	TRBJ2-5	TRBV4-3	TGCGCCAGCAGCCAAGGGGCAGTCGGAAGGGAGACCCAGTACTTC	CASSQGAVGRETQYF
TRBD1	NA	TRBJ2-1	TRBV4-1	TGCGCCAGCAGCCAAGACCGGACAGGGTTCTCCTACAATGAGCAGTTCTTC	CASSQDRTGFSYNEQFF
TRBD2	NA	TRBJ2-3	TRBV30	TGTGCCTGGAGCGGCCTAGCGGGAGGGACAGATACGCAGTATTTT	CAWSGLAGGTDTQYF
NA	few	TRBJ2-3	TRBV5-6	TGTGCCAGCAGCTTGAAGGGGGCAGATACGCAGTATTTT	CASSLKGADTQYF
NA	NA	TRBJ1-1	TRBV29-1	TGCAGCGTTGCCAGTGGACATGCGAACACTGAAGCTTTCTTT	CSVASGHANTEAFF
NA	NA	TRBJ2-3	TRBV5-6	TGTGCCAGCAGCCGGTGGAGCACAGATACGCAGTATTTT	CASSRWSTDTQYF
TRBD1	NA	TRBJ2-7	TRBV5-5	TGTGCCAGCAGCTTCGGGACAGGGGGCATCGAGCAGTACTTC	CASSFGTGGIEQYF
NA	NA	TRBJ1-1	TRBV9	TGTGCCAGCAGTGAAAGGGCGGGGATCGCTGAAGCTTTCTTT	CASSERAGIAEAFF
NA	NA	TRBJ1-2	TRBV25-1	TGTGCCAGCAGTGACGTAACAGGGATGGTAGCTGGCTACACCTTC	CASSDVTGMVAGYTF
TRBD1	few	TRBJ2-7	TRBV5-1	TGCGCCAGCAGCATCAGGACAGGGAAATACGAGCAGTACTTC	CASSIRTGKYEQYF
TRBD1	NA	TRBJ1-5	TRBV30	TGTGCCTGGAGGGCCTCGACAGGGGCGAATCAGCCCCAGCATTTT	CAWRASTGANQPQHF
NA	NA	TRBJ2-3	TRBV9	TGTGCCAGCAGCGCCGGCGGGCACACAGATACGCAGTATTTT	CASSAGGHTDTQYF
NA	NA	TRBJ2-1	TRBV4-3	TGCGCCAGCAGCCAGTTAAACTACAATGAGCAGTTCTTC	CASSQLNYNEQFF
TRBD2	NA	TRBJ2-3	TRBV5-6	TGTGCCAGCAGCCCCGGACTAGCGTTCACAGATACGCAGTATTTT	CASSPGLAFTDTQYF
NA	NA	TRBJ2-5	TRBV7-7	TGTGCTAGCAGCAGGGACACAGAAGAGACCCAGTACTTC	CASSRDTEETQYF
NA	NA	TRBJ1-5	TRBV28	TGTGCCAGCAGTTTATTGGCAGGCCACCAGCCCCAGCATTTT	CASSLLAGHQPQHF
NA	once	TRBJ2-7	TRBV6-6	TGTGCCAGCAGTTATCGCGGTGGGGGGACAGCCTACGAGCAGTACTTC	CASSYRGGGTAYEQYF
TRBD2	NA	TRBJ2-1	TRBV5-4	TGTGCCAGCAGCCGAGCGGGAGGGCCAAATGAGCAGTTCTTC	CASSRAGGPNEQFF
NA	NA	TRBJ2-2	TRBV18	TGTGCCAGCTCACCACCTTCGAGACAGTCGAACACCGGGGAGCTGTTTTTT	CASSPPSRQSNTGELFF
NA	NA	TRBJ1-1	TRBV7-2	TGTGCCAGCAGTTATACTACGTCAAATGCTGAAGCTTTCTTT	CASSYTTSNAEAFF
TRBD2	NA	TRBJ2-5	TRBV30	TGTGCCTGGAGCGAGGGACTAGTTCAAGAGACCCAGTACTTC	CAWSEGLVQETQYF
NA	NA	TRBJ2-2	TRBV7-8	TGTGCCAGCAGCTCCACTCGGAACACCGGGGAGCTGTTTTTT	CASSSTRNTGELFF
NA	few	TRBJ2-3	TRBV4-1	TGCGCCAGCAGCCAAGGGTCAGGGAACACGCAGTATTTT	CASSQGSGNTQYF
TRBD2	NA	TRBJ2-1	TRBV7-2	TGTGCCAGCAGCACGAACCGGGGGGGGCGGGAGCAGTTCTTC	CASSTNRGGREQFF
NA	NA	TRBJ2-4	TRBV5-6	TGTGCCAGCAGCACCGGGTCCGTAAAAAACATTCAGTACTTC	CASSTGSVKNIQYF
NA	once	TRBJ2-7	TRBV29-1	TGCAGCGTTGCGCGCTCCTACTACGAGCAGTACTTC	CSVARSYYEQYF
NA	NA	TRBJ1-5	TRBV5-6	TGTGCCAGCGGAAAAGTCGGGTATAGCAATCAGCCCCAGCATTTT	CASGKVGYSNQPQHF
NA	few	TRBJ1-1	TRBV5-8	TGTGCCAGCAGCTTGGTCAGGAACACTGAAGCTTTCTTT	CASSLVRNTEAFF
NA	NA	TRBJ2-2	TRBV15	TGTGCCACCAGCCGTCTATTCACCGGGGAGCTGTTTTTT	CATSRLFTGELFF
TRBD1	NA	TRBJ2-7	TRBV27	TGTGCCAGCAGTTGGGGACAGGGAATCTACGAGCAGTACTTC	CASSWGQGIYEQYF
TRBD1	few	TRBJ2-1	TRBV19	TGTGCCAGTACAACGACAGGGTGGAATGAGCAGTTCTTC	CASTTTGWNEQFF
NA	NA	TRBJ1-1	TRBV6-5	TGTGCCAGCAGTTATAGGGGGTTGGAGACTTTCTTT	CASSYRGLETFF
NA	NA	TRBJ2-1	TRBV28	TGTGCCAGCCTACCCACCTATTTCCGAACCTACAATGAGCAGTTCTTC	CASLPTYFRTYNEQFF